These 27 T cell receptor beta chains came from one sample sequenced in a study of shared clonotypes between healthy human individuals. Produced via immunoSEQ multiplex PCR; TCRdb's table is partial and in-frame only. Among about 2.3 million clones listed, around 93% were seen once. Source material: naive CD4+ T cells from PBMCs. Subset noted: CD45RA+ positively selected. The receptor set was obtained from a man aged 18-30 years in good health. Some clones in this sample may be carry-over from other donors' samples.

The V gene is TRBV11-2, the J gene TRBJ2-3; 11 nucleotides align to TRBD2. The V gene end was trimmed by 4 bases and the J gene end by 8 bases; junction bases not matched to a gene: 5. Per germline, CDR1 SGHAT and CDR2 FQNNGV. The CDR3 loop spans 14 amino acids. CDR3 DNA sequence: TGTGCCAGCAGCTGGCGGCTAGCGGGAGGTACGCAGTATTTT. It codes for CASSWRLAGGTQYF.

In regard to this clone: Other DNA sequences within the sample encode an identical CDR3. The rearrangement uses TRBV7-2 and TRBJ2-1; TRBD2 matches 8 bases. Germline V gene data show CDR1 as SGHTA and CDR2 as FQGNSA. The CDR3 runs 12 residues. V lost 5 bases and J lost 8; bases outside the gene matches: 2. CDR3 coding DNA: TGTGCCAGCAGCCTCGGGGGGGATGAGCAGTTCTTC. This codes for CASSLGGDEQFF.

V gene TRBV7-2 combines with J gene TRBJ2-2; no reliable D call. The V gene lost 4 bases and the J gene lost 6 bases, with 21 bases spanning the gap. Germline V gene lookup returns CDR1 SGHTA and CDR2 FQGNSA. The CDR3 contains 17 residues. This CDR3 reads CASSSRTPRPLAGELFF. CDR3 sequence (DNA): TGTGCCAGCAGCTCTAGGACCCCGCGGCCACTGGCCGGGGAGCTGTTTTTT.

The J gene is TRBJ1-3, the V gene TRBV5-1; 9 positions match TRBD1. The CDR3 consists of 16 residues. The V gene's germline CDR1 is SGHRS and CDR2 YFSETQ. V lost 3 bases to trimming and J lost 0 bases; unmatched junction nucleotides: 4. CDR3 protein: CASSSQTGGSGNTIYF. In DNA form, the CDR3 reads TGCGCCAGCAGCTCCCAGACAGGGGGCTCTGGAAACACCATATATTTT.

This clone was picked up one time. V usage is TRBV28 and J usage is TRBJ2-2, with 12 bases lining up with TRBD1. CDR1 and CDR2 from the germline V gene are MDHEN and SYDVKM. This CDR3 has 15 residues. V was pared by 7 bases and J by 6 bases, with 6 bases of the junction left unmatched. The CDR3 is CASNPGQGASGELFF. The CDR3 DNA sequence: TGTGCCAGCAACCCGGGACAGGGGGCGTCCGGGGAGCTGTTTTTT. Supplemented by reference TRBV28 and TRBJ2-2, the full variable domain reads DVKVTQSSRYLVKRTGEKVFLECVQDMDHENMFWYRQDPGLGLRLIYFSYDVKMKEKGDIPEGYSVSREKKERFSLILESASTNQTSMYLCASNPGQGASGELFFGEGSRLTVL.

J is TRBJ1-4 and V is TRBV2, with D uncertain. CDR1 and CDR2 from the germline V gene are SNHLY and FYNNEI. V was trimmed by 7 bases and J by 7 bases, leaving 16 bases between them. The CDR3 sequence is 14 residues long. CDR3: CASISEMNSEKLFF. The DNA for the CDR3 is TGTGCCAGCATCTCGGAAATGAATAGTGAAAAACTGTTTTTT.

The J gene is TRBJ2-1, the V gene TRBV19, with 13 positions matching TRBD2. The CDR3 extends over 15 amino acids. V was clipped by 6 bases and J by 6 bases; unmatched bases: 5. CDR1 and CDR2 from the germline V gene are LNHDA and SQIVND (reference sequence). CDR3 DNA: TGTGCCAGTAGGGGCGGGACTAGCGGGACCAATGAGCAGTTCTTC. Translated, it gives CASRGGTSGTNEQFF.

The J gene is TRBJ2-2, the V gene TRBV20-1; no clear D. V was clipped by 5 bases and J by 6 bases, with 7 bases between them. In germline, CDR1 is DFQATT, CDR2 SNEGSKA (reference sequence). The CDR3 loop spans 11 amino acids. The DNA for the CDR3 is TGCAGTGCTGAGGTCGCCGGGGAGCTGTTTTTT. The encoded protein is CSAEVAGELFF.

This chain joins TRBV28 and TRBJ1-2, with D uncertain. The CDR3 consists of 11 residues. Germline CDR1 MDHEN, CDR2 SYDVKM. V lost 8 bases to trimming and J lost 5 bases, with 9 bases between them. This CDR3 reads CASVSIYGYTF. The CDR3 nucleotides are TGTGCCAGCGTCTCCATATATGGCTACACCTTC.

V gene TRBV21-1 combines with J gene TRBJ2-1; TRBD1 is the table's D call, not checked against the DNA. TRBV21-1 is a listed pseudogene. The CDR3 length is 20 residues. In DNA form, the CDR3 reads TGTGCCAGCAGCAAAAGAGCGGAGGGTTGGAGGAGGGACAGCGTCAATGAGCAGTTCTTC. Translated: CASSKRAEGWRRDSVNEQFF.

As to this clone: Different DNA sequences within this sample yield the same CDR3. The rearrangement joins TRBV2 to TRBJ1-1, with D unresolved. The germline V and J ends were trimmed by 4 bases and 0 bases, with 6 bases remaining between them. The CDR3 runs 13 residues. Germline loops: CDR1 SNHLY, CDR2 FYNNEI. The CDR3 here is CASSGAVNTEAFF. The DNA of the CDR3 is TGTGCCAGCAGTGGGGCGGTGAACACTGAAGCTTTCTTT.

On this clone itself: Other DNA sequences in this sample translate to the same CDR3. The J gene is TRBJ2-1, the V gene TRBV5-1, with 7 bases identical to TRBD1. Per the germline V gene, CDR1 is SGHRS and CDR2 is YFSETQ. Germline trimming cut 0 bases from V and 3 bases from J; bases unmatched to any gene: 3. This CDR3 region has 15 residues. The CDR3 reads CASSLVAGGYNEQFF. CDR3 coding DNA: TGCGCCAGCAGCTTGGTCGCAGGGGGCTACAATGAGCAGTTCTTC.

The rearrangement links TRBV29-1 to TRBJ1-3; D gene uncertain. The V end was cut by 3 bases, the J end by 4 bases, with 10 bases between. The germline V gene has CDR1 SQVTM and CDR2 ANQGSEA. CDR3 length equals 13 residues. CDR3 nucleotides: TGCAGCGTTGAGGACCAGCTGGGAAACACCATATATTTT. This codes for CSVEDQLGNTIYF. Combining the CDR3 with reference TRBV29-1 and TRBJ1-3 gives the whole variable domain SAVISQKPSRDICQRGTSLTIQCQVDSQVTMMFWYRQQPGQSLTLIATANQGSEATYESGFVIDKFPISRPNLTFSTLTVSNMSPEDSSIYLCSVEDQLGNTIYFGEGSWLTVV.

V usage is TRBV10-3 and J usage is TRBJ2-1, with D uncertain. V was cut by 4 bases and J by 10 bases, with 23 bases left in between. Germline values: CDR1 ENHRY, CDR2 SYGVKD. The CDR3 totals 16 residues. The DNA of the CDR3 is TGTGCCATCAGTGCGCGGCGGCTCGACCTCGTAAGGGAGCAGTTCTTC. Protein: CAISARRLDLVREQFF.

The V and J genes are TRBV25-1 and TRBJ1-5; D is possibly TRBD1 (6 bases). V lost 1 base, J lost 4 bases, and 11 bases lay in between. CDR3 length equals 15 residues. Germline V gene data show CDR1 as MGHDK and CDR2 as SYGVNS. CDR3 bases: TGTGCCAGCAGTGAATCCAGGGGAGGGAATCAGCCCCAGCATTTT. As protein: CASSESRGGNQPQHF.

The V call is TRBV19, the J call TRBJ2-2; the match to TRBD2 covers 9 bases. Germline CDR1 and CDR2: LNHDA and SQIVND (reference sequence). Losses at the gene ends were 4 bases for V and 7 bases for J; bases not matched to a gene: 16. The CDR3 is 18 residues long. The DNA for the CDR3 is TGTGCCAGTAGTACCGGGTTAGGCGGGAGGGTTTTGATCGGGGAGCTGTTTTTT. It encodes CASSTGLGGRVLIGELFF.

The V call is TRBV5-5, the J call TRBJ2-2; D uncertain. Per the germline V gene, CDR1 is SGHKS and CDR2 is YYEKEE (reference sequence). The CDR3 is 14 amino acids. Trimming left V 0 bases short and J 6 bases short, with 9 bases between. This chain's CDR3 is CASSLALGSGELFF. In DNA form, the CDR3 reads TGTGCCAGCAGCTTGGCCCTGGGGTCCGGGGAGCTGTTTTTT.

The V gene is TRBV7-9, the J gene TRBJ1-1; no definite D call. The CDR3 is 11 amino acids. Trimming removed 5 bases at V and 10 bases at J, with 11 bases between. Germline V lookup: CDR1 SEHNR, CDR2 FQNEAQ (reference sequence). The CDR3 loop is CASSLLPGAFF. The CDR3 nucleotides are TGTGCCAGCAGCCTTTTACCGGGAGCTTTCTTT.

The chain couples TRBV2 to TRBJ2-2; no reliable D call. The ends were cut back, 6 bases at V and 5 bases at J, with 10 bases in the middle. Germline V gene sequence: CDR1 SNHLY, CDR2 FYNNEI. The CDR3 is 13 amino acids. The CDR3 protein is CASSVQLTGELFF. The DNA for the CDR3 is TGTGCCAGCAGCGTCCAGTTAACCGGGGAGCTGTTTTTT.

The chain links TRBV5-1 to TRBJ2-1; D is tentatively TRBD1 or TRBD2 (6 bases each). Germline-derived CDR1 and CDR2 are SGHRS and YFSETQ. V lost 2 bases and J 3 bases, leaving 15 bases between the germline ends. This CDR3 has 16 amino acids. The DNA for the CDR3 is TGCGCCAGCAGCTTAACGGGGGCCTCCTACTACAATGAGCAGTTCTTC. It yields the protein CASSLTGASYYNEQFF.

The chain is built from TRBV27 and TRBJ1-5; D is possibly TRBD1 (5 bases). Germline CDR1 reads MNHEY; CDR2 reads SMNVEV (reference sequence). This CDR3 spans 14 amino acids. Trimming stripped 2 bases from V and 6 bases from J, with 11 bases between. This CDR3 is CASSLRSGIQPQHF. For the CDR3, the DNA is TGTGCCAGCAGTTTAAGGTCAGGGATTCAGCCCCAGCATTTT.

This CDR3 is CASSDRGSGMAQFF. CDR3 DNA sequence: TGTGCCAGCAGCGACCGAGGTAGCGGGATGGCTCAGTTCTTC. V and J are TRBV7-9 and TRBJ2-1; TRBD2 matches at 8 bases. CDR3 length equals 14 residues. The V gene end was trimmed by 5 bases and the J gene end by 13 bases; junction bases not matched to a gene: 13. In germline, CDR1 is SEHNR, CDR2 FQNEAQ (reference sequence).

The chain employs TRBV18 and TRBJ1-2; D is ambiguous. This CDR3 is 16 amino acids long. V gave up 3 bases and J gave up 2 bases, with 16 bases separating them. The V gene's germline CDR1 is KGHSH and CDR2 LQKENI. The CDR3 here is CASSPMSGGTNYGYTF. The DNA of the CDR3 is TGTGCCAGCTCACCGATGAGTGGCGGAACAAACTATGGCTACACCTTC.

J is TRBJ2-3 and V is TRBV5-3, with D maybe TRBD1 (6 bases). TRBV5-3 is treated as an ORF (open reading frame) with a function not yet certain. V lost 4 bases, J lost 2 bases, and 17 bases lay in between. The CDR3 is made up of 16 amino acids. The CDR3 DNA reads as TGTGCCAGAAGCCAAAAGGGGGAGCGCCCCACAGATACGCAGTATTTT. It is translated as CARSQKGERPTDTQYF.

With regard to this clone: The same CDR3 also results from other DNA sequences found in this sample. The rearrangement joins TRBV5-4 to TRBJ2-7; TRBD1 agrees at 11 bases. This CDR3 comprises 15 residues. Trimming removed 4 bases from V and 1 base from J; junction bases left unmatched: 4. In germline, CDR1 is SGHNT, CDR2 YYREEE (reference sequence). As DNA, the CDR3 is TGTGCCAGCAGCGTCGGGACAGGGGGATCCTACGAGCAGTACTTC. It codes for CASSVGTGGSYEQYF. The full variable domain, in which reference TRBV5-4 and TRBJ2-7 provide the parts outside the CDR3, is ETGVTQSPTHLIKTRGQQVTLRCSSQSGHNTVSWYQQALGQGPQFIFQYYREEENGRGNFPPRFSGLQFPNYSSELNVNALELDDSALYLCASSVGTGGSYEQYFGPGTRLTVT.

This rearrangement joins TRBV9 to TRBJ1-1, with TRBD1 matching 9 bases. V lost 4 bases, J lost 4 bases, and 5 bases stayed unmatched. CDR3 size: 14 residues. CDR1 is SGDLS, CDR2 YYNGEE, per germline. The DNA of the CDR3 is TGTGCCAGCAGCCCTACAGGGGGCTTCACTGAAGCTTTCTTT. Its protein is CASSPTGGFTEAFF.

CDR3 DNA: TGCAGCGTTGAGACGGCCAGGGGATTCTATGGCTACACCTTC. This translates into CSVETARGFYGYTF. This chain links TRBV29-1 with TRBJ1-2; TRBD1 is a possible D gene (6 bases). Deletions cut 3 bases from V and 4 bases from J, with 15 bases between. The CDR3 extends over 14 amino acids. Germline V gene sequence: CDR1 SQVTM, CDR2 ANQGSEA. The variable domain in full, completed from reference TRBV29-1 and TRBJ1-2, reads SAVISQKPSRDICQRGTSLTIQCQVDSQVTMMFWYRQQPGQSLTLIATANQGSEATYESGFVIDKFPISRPNLTFSTLTVSNMSPEDSSIYLCSVETARGFYGYTFGSGTRLTVV.